These 7 T cell receptor beta chains were sequenced from one sample in a study of blood T cell repertoires in COVID-19. The protocol was immunoSEQ multiplex PCR, while the TCRdb copy is restricted to in-frame clones and leaves out a portion. The sample includes some 280,000 clones, 86% of them seen just once. Specimen: peripheral blood. The receptors were sampled from a woman aged 25 to 39 with active or convalescent COVID-19.

The V and J genes are TRBV11-2 and TRBJ2-5, with a weak D call TRBD2 (5 bases). Trimming took off 0 bases at V and 5 bases at J, with 13 bases between the two ends. In germline, CDR1 is SGHAT, CDR2 FQNNGV. CDR3 length equals 15 residues. CDR3 amino acids: CASSLDSGSGETQYF. For the CDR3, the DNA is TGTGCCAGCAGCTTAGATTCGGGGTCGGGGGAGACCCAGTACTTC.

This clone was found a few times. The chain recombines TRBV7-2 with TRBJ1-5; a possible D gene is TRBD1 (6 bases). CDR3 length equals 15 residues. Looked up from germline, CDR1 is SGHTA and CDR2 is FQGNSA. Trimming stripped 3 bases from V and 6 bases from J, with 15 bases between. CDR3 nucleotides: TGTGCCAGCAGCTTTTTGACAGGACTGGGTCAGCCCCAGCATTTT. Translation gives CASSFLTGLGQPQHF.

This rearrangement joins TRBV5-4 to TRBJ2-1; 12 bases fit TRBD2. The junction had 8 bases not matched to a gene; V was cut back by 5 bases and J by 8 bases. CDR3 size: 15 residues. Germline V gene lookup returns CDR1 SGHNT and CDR2 YYREEE (reference sequence). The CDR3 DNA follows: TGTGCCAGCAGGGATTCTAGCGGGGGGGCGCATGAGCAGTTCTTC. It encodes CASRDSSGGAHEQFF.

This sequence joins TRBV29-1 and TRBJ1-2, with 7 bases fitting TRBD1. CDR3 length: 14 residues. Trimming removed 4 bases from V and 4 bases from J; junction bases left unmatched: 9. The germline gives CDR1 SQVTM, CDR2 ANQGSEA. This CDR3 reads CSVGREQGFYGYTF. CDR3 DNA sequence: TGCAGCGTTGGACGGGAACAGGGGTTCTATGGCTACACCTTC.

This clone showed up just a few times. The chain is built from TRBV14 and TRBJ2-2; unclear D gene. Germline CDR1 and CDR2: SGHDN and FVKESK. CDR3 length equals 14 residues. Trimming left V 4 bases short and J 3 bases short, with 9 bases between. For the CDR3, the DNA is TGTGCCAGCAGCCTGTACAGACACACCGGGGAGCTGTTTTTT. Translated: CASSLYRHTGELFF.

This clone has a single count. The chain uses TRBV14 and TRBJ1-2, with 7 bases matching TRBD1. The CDR3 extends over 13 amino acids. J lost 2 bases, V lost 3 bases, and 0 bases had no gene match. In germline, CDR1 is SGHDN, CDR2 FVKESK. The CDR3 sequence is CASSQTGNYGYTF. The CDR3 region has the DNA TGTGCCAGCAGCCAGACAGGGAACTATGGCTACACCTTC. The whole variable domain, remainder taken from reference TRBV14 and TRBJ1-2, is EAGVTQFPSHSVIEKGQTVTLRCDPISGHDNLYWYRRVMGKEIKFLLHFVKESKQDESGMPNNRFLAERTGGTYSTLKVQPAELEDSGVYFCASSQTGNYGYTFGSGTRLTVV.

The chain has TRBV5-1 and TRBJ1-1; maybe TRBD1 (6 bases). V lost 4 bases to trimming and J lost 0 bases, with 19 bases between them. This CDR3 has 17 residues. Germline V gene lookup returns CDR1 SGHRS and CDR2 YFSETQ. The CDR3 loop reads CASSIGDMTSMNTEAFF. In nucleotides, the CDR3 is TGCGCCAGCAGCATTGGGGACATGACCTCCATGAACACTGAAGCTTTCTTT.